A single sample gave rise to the 20 T cell receptor beta chains below, sequenced in a study of T cells in Graves' hyperthyroidism and ophthalmopathy. TCR beta CDR3 regions were amplified from RNA transcripts. TCR CDR3 regions were first amplified by RT-PCR with HTBI primers. TCRdb itself ran the multiplex PCR reads through MiXCR, one entry per CDR3 protein. The sample includes hundreds of thousands of distinct CDR3 sequences, under 15% seen only once; the top ten take 9.2%. Sequencing was done on a sample of blood. Every receptor here comes from a woman in her late teens or twenties with Graves' hyperthyroidism.

This clonotype was seen ten or more times. The chain joins TRBV28 to TRBJ2-2; D is uncertain. This CDR3 is built from 12 residues. CDR1 MDHEN and CDR2 SYDVKM come from the germline V gene. V lost 6 bases, J lost 5 bases, and 7 bases lay in between. The CDR3 nucleotides read TGTGCCAGCAGCTCCGATACCGGGGAGCTGTTTTTT. The encoded protein is CASSSDTGELFF.

This clonotype was seen more than once but under ten times. The rearrangement joins TRBV20-1 to TRBJ2-5, with D possibly being TRBD1 (5 bases). Germline V gene lookup returns CDR1 DFQATT and CDR2 SNEGSKA (reference sequence). CDR3 length: 13 residues. Deletions cut 6 bases from V and 2 bases from J, with 13 bases between. The CDR3 loop is CSAFGQDQETQYF. CDR3 nucleotides: TGCAGTGCGTTCGGACAAGATCAAGAGACCCAGTACTTC.

This clonotype was counted between two and nine times. The gene calls are TRBV12-3 or TRBV12-4 and TRBJ2-5; the D is unclear. The V and J ends lost 3 bases and 1 base respectively, with 12 bases between them. This CDR3 region has 15 residues. This chain's CDR3 is CASSFSTVGQETQYF. CDR3 nucleotide sequence: TGTGCCAGCAGTTTCTCTACAGTGGGCCAAGAGACCCAGTACTTC.

This clonotype has a count of ten or more. This CDR3 reads CASSLARDSMGYNEQFF. CDR3 coding DNA: TGTGCCAGCAGCTTAGCGAGGGACAGTATGGGCTACAATGAGCAGTTCTTC. The genes are TRBV7-9 and TRBJ2-1; 7 bases line up with TRBD1. The trim removed 0 bases at V and 3 bases at J, leaving 8 bases unmatched. Germline loops: CDR1 SEHNR, CDR2 FQNEAQ (reference sequence). The CDR3 covers 17 residues.

In this sample, this clonotype turned up many times. The chain recombines TRBV7-2 with TRBJ2-1; D may be TRBD1 (5 bases). The germline V gene has CDR1 SGHTA and CDR2 FQGNSA. The length of the CDR3 is 16 residues. The V gene lost 3 bases and the J gene lost 7 bases, with 19 bases spanning the gap. The CDR3 region is CASSFTGPTQVNEQFF. The CDR3, as DNA: TGTGCCAGCAGCTTCACCGGGCCGACACAGGTTAATGAGCAGTTCTTC.

The sample holds a few counts of this clonotype. The chain joins TRBV6-2 or TRBV6-3 to TRBJ2-2, with D possibly matching TRBD2 (6 bases). CDR1 is MNHEY and CDR2 is SVGEGT in the germline V gene. The CDR3 sequence is 14 residues long. The germline V and J ends were trimmed by 8 bases and 5 bases, with 15 bases remaining between them. The CDR3 region is CASWPGRETGELFF. In nucleotides, the CDR3 is TGTGCCAGCTGGCCGGGACGGGAGACCGGGGAGCTGTTTTTT.

The chain combines TRBV28 with TRBJ1-2; D remains unclear. This CDR3 has 12 amino acids. V gave up 3 bases and J gave up 8 bases, with 10 bases separating them. The V gene's germline CDR1 is MDHEN and CDR2 SYDVKM. CDR3 nucleotide sequence: TGTGCCAGCAGTTTTTGGGATCGAGGCTACACCTTC. Protein: CASSFWDRGYTF.

This clonotype was observed many times. The chain has TRBV7-3 and TRBJ2-1; 10 nucleotides match TRBD2. Per germline, CDR1 SGHTA and CDR2 FQGTGA. V gave up 2 bases and J gave up 3 bases; unmatched junction bases: 4. The CDR3 runs 16 residues. CDR3 nucleotide sequence: TGTGCCAGCAGCTTACTCAGCGGGGGGGGCTACAATGAGCAGTTCTTC. Protein: CASSLLSGGGYNEQFF.

CDR3 residues: CSARATGAGNTEAFF. The CDR3 coding sequence is TGCAGTGCTAGAGCCACAGGGGCGGGGAACACTGAAGCTTTCTTT. The V call is TRBV20-1, the J call TRBJ1-1; TRBD1 agrees at 7 bases. J was trimmed by 1 base and V by 1 base; bases with no gene match: 6. Germline V gives CDR1 DFQATT, CDR2 SNEGSKA (reference sequence). CDR3 length equals 15 residues.

This clonotype occurred once. A read error is possible here, since a much larger clone lies one base away. The chain employs TRBV29-1 and TRBJ2-1; D call uncertain. The J call may be faulty, since TRBJ2-7 better matches the DNA end. Germline V CDR1 and CDR2: SQVTM, ANQGSEA. The CDR3 spans 11 residues. CDR3 sequence: CSVVRSDEQYF. As DNA, the CDR3 is TGCAGCGTCGTTAGAAGCGATGAGCAGTACTTC.

This clonotype was recorded at least ten times. This chain joins TRBV29-1 and TRBJ1-1; D unresolved. The CDR3 runs to 13 residues. The germline V gene encodes CDR1 SQVTM and CDR2 ANQGSEA. V was trimmed by 7 bases and J by 1 base, leaving 13 bases between them. CDR3 amino acids: CSGLARQNTEAFF. The CDR3 nucleotides are TGCAGCGGACTGGCCAGACAGAACACTGAAGCTTTCTTT.

This clonotype was recorded many times. The genes are TRBV2 and TRBJ2-1; tentative D call: TRBD2 (6 bases). Germline V lookup: CDR1 SNHLY, CDR2 FYNNEI. The CDR3 totals 12 residues. With 5 bases removed from V and 14 bases from J, the gap between germline ends came to 16 bases. The CDR3 protein is CASSPNGGREFF. The CDR3 nucleotides are TGTGCCAGCAGTCCTAACGGGGGTCGGGAGTTCTTC.

Many counts were recorded for this clonotype. The chain links TRBV28 to TRBJ2-2; 7 bases map to TRBD2. CDR1 and CDR2 from the germline V gene are MDHEN and SYDVKM. With 5 bases clipped from V and 5 bases from J, the junction kept 14 bases outside the gene matches. CDR3 length: 17 residues. The CDR3 DNA sequence: TGTGCCAGCAGTCGAATGAAAGGCGGGGGAAGGACCGGGGAGCTGTTTTTT. Translation: CASSRMKGGGRTGELFF.

This clonotype has a handful of counts. The V call is TRBV6-1, the J call TRBJ1-1, with TRBD1 matching 11 bases. J gave up 3 bases and V 4 bases, and 4 bases lay outside the gene matches. Germline-derived CDR1 and CDR2 are MNHNS and SASEGT. The CDR3 has 15 amino acids. The CDR3 protein is CASSGGTGGYTEAFF. The CDR3 DNA follows: TGTGCCAGCAGTGGGGGGACAGGGGGGTACACTGAAGCTTTCTTT.

This clonotype was observed at least ten times. This chain uses TRBV12-3 or TRBV12-4 with TRBJ1-5, with 7 bases that match TRBD1. After removal of 4 bases from V and 0 bases from J, the junction contained 3 bases not matched to a gene. There are 15 residues in the CDR3. CDR3 sequence reads: CASSWAGGSNQPQHF. CDR3 DNA sequence: TGTGCCAGCAGTTGGGCAGGGGGTAGCAATCAGCCCCAGCATTTT.

This clonotype has more than one count but fewer than ten. The chain has TRBV20-1 and TRBJ1-4; 10 bases fit TRBD1. The V and J ends lost 3 bases and 2 bases, in that order; junction bases with no gene match: 6. This CDR3 is built from 16 residues. Germline V gene lookup returns CDR1 DFQATT and CDR2 SNEGSKA (reference sequence). The CDR3 DNA reads as TGCAGTGCTAGTCGGGACAGGGGATCGACTAATGAAAAACTGTTTTTT. Translation gives CSASRDRGSTNEKLFF.

This clonotype was seen many times. The chain combines TRBV7-9 with TRBJ2-1; D is undetermined. The CDR3 has 14 residues. The germline CDR1 and CDR2 sequences are SEHNR and FQNEAQ (reference sequence). Trimming left V 1 base short and J 6 bases short, with 10 bases between. The chain's CDR3 is CASSLEVWSNEQFF. The CDR3 DNA follows: TGTGCCAGCAGCTTAGAGGTGTGGTCCAATGAGCAGTTCTTC. Full variable domain (remainder filled in from reference TRBV7-9 and TRBJ2-1): DTGVSQNPRHKITKRGQNVTFRCDPISEHNRLYWYRQTLGQGPEFLTYFQNEAQLEKSRLLSDRFSAERPKGSFSTLEIQRTEQGDSAMYLCASSLEVWSNEQFFGPGTRLTVL.

The chain combines TRBV14 with TRBJ2-7; TRBD2 aligns across 7 bases. V trimming: 0 bases; J trimming: 2 bases; junction bases outside the gene matches: 13. There are 18 residues in the CDR3. Germline V gene sequence: CDR1 SGHDN, CDR2 FVKESK. CDR3 DNA sequence: TGTGCCAGCAGCCAAGATCTACCTCGAGCGGGGACGACCTACGAGCAGTACTTC. This gives the protein CASSQDLPRAGTTYEQYF.

The sample holds a few counts of this clonotype. The chain uses TRBV20-1 and TRBJ1-6; TRBD1 aligns across 8 bases. The V segment lost 0 bases and the J segment 10 bases; nucleotides outside the gene matches: 17. The CDR3 has 18 residues. Germline V lookup: CDR1 DFQATT, CDR2 SNEGSKA (reference sequence). CDR3 bases: TGCAGTGCTAGAGATCATGGGAACAGGGGGTACGGCGCGTCACCCCTCCACTTT. Encoded protein: CSARDHGNRGYGASPLHF.

This clonotype has ten or more counts. This rearrangement joins TRBV6-1 to TRBJ1-1; no reliable D call. The CDR3 sequence is 13 residues long. Germline V CDR1 and CDR2: MNHNS, SASEGT. V was clipped by 1 base and J by 7 bases, with 10 bases between them. Here the CDR3 reads CASSEGYQYEAFF. CDR3 nucleotides: TGTGCCAGCAGTGAAGGTTACCAGTATGAAGCTTTCTTT.